In this sample, the clone carrying this TCR beta chain turned up a few times. Its antigen is still unknown. This specimen belongs to a study of blood T cells in healthy people across ages. Study-level findings and limits: The long-lived group displayed more naive CD4+ cells, plus higher diversity, than the aged donors did.

A second 7 to 11 cycle PCR used barcoded and J-beta primers. With 12 random nucleotides, a template-switch adaptor tagged each individual cDNA molecule. No fewer than 3 million CDR3-containing paired-end reads came from each sample. TCRdb called the 5' RACE reads again in MiXCR, with one record for every CDR3 protein. The repertoire holds approximately 850,000 distinct CDR3 sequences, about three fifths seen once, with approximately 20% in the top ten. The sample taken for sequencing was blood. The receptor's source is a man aged 25-40 years in good health.

The CDR3 is CATSRANSANEKLFF. The CDR3 DNA sequence: TGTGCCACCAGCAGAGCCAACAGTGCGAATGAAAAACTGTTTTTT. This chain uses TRBV15 with TRBJ1-4, with D hard to call. Trimming stripped 1 base from V and 5 bases from J, with 11 bases between. The germline V gene encodes CDR1 LNHNV and CDR2 YYDKDF (reference sequence). The CDR3 loop spans 15 amino acids.